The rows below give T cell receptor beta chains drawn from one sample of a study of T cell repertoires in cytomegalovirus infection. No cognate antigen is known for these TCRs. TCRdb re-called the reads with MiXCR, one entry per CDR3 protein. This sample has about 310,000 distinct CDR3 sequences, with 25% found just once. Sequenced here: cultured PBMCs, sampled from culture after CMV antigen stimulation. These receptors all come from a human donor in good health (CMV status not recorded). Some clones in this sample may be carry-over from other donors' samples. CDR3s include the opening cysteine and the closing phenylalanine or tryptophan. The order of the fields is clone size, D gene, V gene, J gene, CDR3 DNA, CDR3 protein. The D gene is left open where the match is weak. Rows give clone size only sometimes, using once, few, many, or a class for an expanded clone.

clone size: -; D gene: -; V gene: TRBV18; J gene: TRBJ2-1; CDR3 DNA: TGTGCCAGCTCACCCGGCGGCGGGACCGCCTCCTACAATGAGCAGTTCTTC; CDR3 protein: CASSPGGGTASYNEQFF
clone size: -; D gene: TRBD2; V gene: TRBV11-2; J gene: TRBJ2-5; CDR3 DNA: TGTGCCAGCAGCTTAGAAAGCGGGAGGAGCCAAGAGACCCAGTACTTC; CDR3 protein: CASSLESGRSQETQYF
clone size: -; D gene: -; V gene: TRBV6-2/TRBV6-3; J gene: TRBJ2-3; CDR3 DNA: TGTGCCAGCAGTTACTCATGGCTGACTAGCACAGATACGCAGTATTTT; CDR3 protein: CASSYSWLTSTDTQYF
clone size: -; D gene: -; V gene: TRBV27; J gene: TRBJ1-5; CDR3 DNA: TGTGCCAGCTCCCCAATGGGCGCTTGGCAGCCCCAGCATTTT; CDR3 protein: CASSPMGAWQPQHF
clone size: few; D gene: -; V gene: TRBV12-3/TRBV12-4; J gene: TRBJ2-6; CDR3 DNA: TGTGCCAGCAGGTACACAGTTTCTGGGGCCAACGTCCTGACTTTC; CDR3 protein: CASRYTVSGANVLTF
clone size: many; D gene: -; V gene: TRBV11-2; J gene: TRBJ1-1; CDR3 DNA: TGTGCCAGCAGCTTAGTAGGGGCTGAAGCTTTCTTT; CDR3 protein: CASSLVGAEAFF
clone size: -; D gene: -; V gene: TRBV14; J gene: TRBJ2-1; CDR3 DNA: TGTGCCAGCAGCCAAGATGGGCTAGCGCCCTACAATGAGCAGTTCTTC; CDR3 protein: CASSQDGLAPYNEQFF
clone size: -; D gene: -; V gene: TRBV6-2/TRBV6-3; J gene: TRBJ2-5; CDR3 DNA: TGTGCCAGCAGTGCCCCTAGCCCCGAACCAGAGACCCAGTACTTC; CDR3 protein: CASSAPSPEPETQYF
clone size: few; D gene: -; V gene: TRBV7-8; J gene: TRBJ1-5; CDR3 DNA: TGTGCCAGCAGCTTCCGACCTGGGAGCAATCAGCCCCAGCATTTT; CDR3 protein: CASSFRPGSNQPQHF
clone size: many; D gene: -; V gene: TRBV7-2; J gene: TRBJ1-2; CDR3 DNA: TGTGCCAGCAGCTTATCGGGGGCGGAGGGCTACACCTTC; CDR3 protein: CASSLSGAEGYTF
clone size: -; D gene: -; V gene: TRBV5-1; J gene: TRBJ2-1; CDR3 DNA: TGCGCCAGCAGCCTTTCAGGGCAGCGGGCAACGTACAATGAGCAGTTCTTC; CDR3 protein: CASSLSGQRATYNEQFF
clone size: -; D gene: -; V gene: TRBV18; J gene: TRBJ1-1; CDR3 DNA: TGTGCCAGCTCACCGAGTGGCTGGGCTGAAGCTTTCTTT; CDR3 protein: CASSPSGWAEAFF
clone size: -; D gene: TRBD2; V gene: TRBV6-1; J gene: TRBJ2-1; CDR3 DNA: TGTGCCAGCAGGGCGGGACTAGGGCTGAATGAGCAGTTCTTC; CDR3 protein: CASRAGLGLNEQFF
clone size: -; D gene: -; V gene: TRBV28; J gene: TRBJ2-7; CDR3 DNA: TGTGCCAGCAGTTTAGAAAACAGGGTCCACGAGCAGTACTTC; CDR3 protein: CASSLENRVHEQYF
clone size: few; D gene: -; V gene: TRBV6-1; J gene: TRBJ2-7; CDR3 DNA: TGTGCCAGCAGGAGCGGGTCTACCTACGAGCAGTACTTC; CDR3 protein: CASRSGSTYEQYF
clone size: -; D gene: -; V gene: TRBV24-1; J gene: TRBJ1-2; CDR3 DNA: TGTGCCACCAGTGATTTGAACAGGGCTTATGGCTACACCTTC; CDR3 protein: CATSDLNRAYGYTF